This TCR beta chain comes out of a study of T cell responses to AZD1222 COVID-19 vaccine. CDR1 and CDR2 from the germline V gene are SGHKS and YYEKEE (reference sequence). This CDR3 has 12 amino acids. The V end was cut by 3 bases, the J end by 1 base, with 5 bases between. Pooled in the analysis were second doses at about 4 or about 12 weeks. Of note for this clone: Its antigen is unknown.

The study, taken as a whole, reports: Unmutated variant regions are reportedly the target of nearly half of TCRs that are spike-specific. Vaccination with two AZD1222 doses was followed by a rise in Spike-specific TCR breadth and depth.

The assay was immunoSEQ multiplex PCR, and TCRdb's table has in-frame clones only and misses some. Of approximately 81,000 clones detected, 83% appear once; the ten largest clones hold approximately 1.3%. The chain employs TRBV5-5 and TRBJ2-7; D is possibly TRBD1 (5 bases). This sample comprised peripheral blood, obtained 28 days after the second AZD1222 dose. The TCR comes from an adult who received the AZD1222 COVID-19 vaccine. The CDR3 spells CASSSGSYEQYF. As DNA, the CDR3 is TGTGCCAGCAGCTCAGGGTCCTACGAGCAGTACTTC.